This TCR beta chain was found in a study of T cells after yellow fever vaccination. Study results and limitations: Detected again after the booster were most primary-vaccination clones, at 95% to 98% CD4 and roughly 88% CD8.

This clonotype was counted a few times. Its antigen is still unknown. The CDR3 consists of 13 residues. V shed 0 bases and J shed 14 bases, with 16 bases lying between them. CDR1 and CDR2 (germline): LGHDT, YNNKEL (reference sequence). TCR cDNA was made by 5'RACE template switching, adding a universal primer site and UMIs. In TCRdb, the 5' RACE reads were re-called with MiXCR into one record per CDR3 protein. The sample lists 300,000 to 400,000 distinct CDR3 sequences, approximately 12% occurring once. Material: CD4+ T cells sorted from PBMCs, obtained 15 days after the yellow fever booster vaccination. This receptor was obtained from a man aged 18 to 30 who received the YFV17D yellow fever vaccine. The chain joins TRBV3-1 to TRBJ1-2, with D perhaps matching TRBD1 (5 bases). CDR3 residues: CASSQDGGGPRTF. In DNA, the CDR3 is TGTGCCAGCAGCCAAGATGGGGGAGGACCGAGAACCTTC. The full variable domain, its missing parts supplied by reference TRBV3-1 and TRBJ1-2, is DTAVSQTPKYLVTQMGNDKSIKCEQNLGHDTMYWYKQDSKKFLKIMFSYNNKELIINETVPNRFSPKSPDKAHLNLHINSLELGDSAVYFCASSQDGGGPRTFGSGTRLTVV.